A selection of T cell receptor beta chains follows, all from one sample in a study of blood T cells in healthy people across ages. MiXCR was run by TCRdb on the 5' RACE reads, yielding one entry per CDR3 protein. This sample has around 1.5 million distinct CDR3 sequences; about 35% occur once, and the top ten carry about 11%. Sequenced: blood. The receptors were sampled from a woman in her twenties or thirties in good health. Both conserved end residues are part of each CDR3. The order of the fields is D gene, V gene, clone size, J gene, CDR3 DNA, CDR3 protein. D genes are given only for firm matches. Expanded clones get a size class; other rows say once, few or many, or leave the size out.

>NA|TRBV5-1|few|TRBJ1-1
TGCGCCAGCAGCTTGATGGACAGTAGTGAAGCTTTCTTT
CASSLMDSSEAFF
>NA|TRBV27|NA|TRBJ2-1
TGTGCCAGCAGTCCCCGGGGGTTACAGTACAATGAGCAGTTCTTC
CASSPRGLQYNEQFF
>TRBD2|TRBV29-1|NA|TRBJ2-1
TGCAGCGTAAAGTCCAGCGGGAGTTCCTACGATGAGCAGTTCTTC
CSVKSSGSSYDEQFF
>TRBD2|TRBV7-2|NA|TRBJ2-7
TGTGCCAGCAGCTTCCCACTAGCGGGAAGTGCGTACTACGAGCAGTACTTC
CASSFPLAGSAYYEQYF
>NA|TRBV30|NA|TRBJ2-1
TGTGCCTGGAGTGTACGTCTTAGGGCCGCCTCCTACAATGAGCAGTTCTTC
CAWSVRLRAASYNEQFF
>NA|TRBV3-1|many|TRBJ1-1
TGTGCCAGCAGCCAAGGTAGGGGCACTGAAGCTTTCTTT
CASSQGRGTEAFF
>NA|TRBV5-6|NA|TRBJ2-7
TGTGCCAGCAGCGTGGCCGGGGGGCCCCACTACGAGCAGTACTTC
CASSVAGGPHYEQYF
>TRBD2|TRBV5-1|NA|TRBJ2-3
TGCGCCAGCAGCTTGGCGGGACTAGCAGGGAACACAGATACGCAGTATTTT
CASSLAGLAGNTDTQYF
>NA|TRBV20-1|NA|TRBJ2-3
TGCAGTGCTAGAGAAAGCGGACCGCGGGATACGCAGTATTTT
CSARESGPRDTQYF
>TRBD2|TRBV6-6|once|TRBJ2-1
TGTGCCAGCAGCAAAAAACCGAGCGGGAGGGGCAATGAGCAGTTCTTC
CASSKKPSGRGNEQFF
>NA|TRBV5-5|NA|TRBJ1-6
TGTGCCAGCAGCTTTGGCCCGGACGAGGTTACGCTCCACTTT
CASSFGPDEVTLHF
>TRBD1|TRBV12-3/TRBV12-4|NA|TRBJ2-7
TGTGCCAGCAGTTCGACAGGGATATCTAAACAGAGCTCCTACGAGCAGTACTTC
CASSSTGISKQSSYEQYF
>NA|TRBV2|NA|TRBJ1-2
TGTGCCAGCAACTTACGGACGGGCCTCGATCCCTATGGCTACACCTTC
CASNLRTGLDPYGYTF
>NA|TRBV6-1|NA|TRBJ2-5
TGTGCCAGCAGTCAGATTGTAGAGACCCAGTACTTC
CASSQIVETQYF
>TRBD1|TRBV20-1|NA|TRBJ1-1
TGCAGTGCTAGCCTGAGGACAGGGGGGCACACTGAAGCTTTCTTT
CSASLRTGGHTEAFF
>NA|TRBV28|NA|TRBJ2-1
TGTGCCAGCGGGACGGCGGGTGAGCAGTTCTTC
CASGTAGEQFF
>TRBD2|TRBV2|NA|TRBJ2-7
TGTGCCAGCAGTTATGAAGGGACTACGACCTACGAGCAGTACTTC
CASSYEGTTTYEQYF
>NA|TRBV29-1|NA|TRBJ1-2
TGCAGCGTTGGCTCCAGGGGTGGAGGGCCGAACTATGGCTACACCTTC
CSVGSRGGGPNYGYTF
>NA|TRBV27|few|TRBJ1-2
TGTGCCAGCACCCAGACCGGGACCAACTATGGCTACACCTTC
CASTQTGTNYGYTF
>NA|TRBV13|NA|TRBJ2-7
TGTGCCAGCAGCCCATGGGGGGGCACCTACGAGCAGTACTTC
CASSPWGGTYEQYF
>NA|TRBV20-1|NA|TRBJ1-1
TGCAGTGCTATAAACGGTGAAGCTTTCTTT
CSAINGEAFF
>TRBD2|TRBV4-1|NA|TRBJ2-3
TGCGCCAGCAGCCGCAAGACTAGCGGGGGGGCCAGGTTTGACACAGATACGCAGTATTTT
CASSRKTSGGARFDTDTQYF
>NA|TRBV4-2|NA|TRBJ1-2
TGTGCCAGCAGCCAAGATATACAGGGTAACTATGGCTACACCTTC
CASSQDIQGNYGYTF